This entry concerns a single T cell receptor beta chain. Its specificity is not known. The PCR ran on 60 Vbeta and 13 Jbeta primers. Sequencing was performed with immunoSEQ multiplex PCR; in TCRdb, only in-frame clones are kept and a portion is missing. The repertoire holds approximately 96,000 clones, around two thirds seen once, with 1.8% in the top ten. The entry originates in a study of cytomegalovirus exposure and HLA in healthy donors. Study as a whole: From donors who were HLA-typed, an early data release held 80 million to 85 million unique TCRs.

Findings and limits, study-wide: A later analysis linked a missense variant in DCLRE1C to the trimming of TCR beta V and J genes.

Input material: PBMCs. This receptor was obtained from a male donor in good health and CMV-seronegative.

The CDR3 sequence: CASSLTVTRGGEQFF. The CDR3, as DNA: TGTGCCAGCAGCCTGACGGTGACCCGAGGGGGTGAGCAGTTCTTC. The chain joins TRBV14 to TRBJ2-1; maybe TRBD1 (6 bases). The CDR3 consists of 15 residues. The ends were cut back, 4 bases at V and 9 bases at J, with 19 bases in the middle. Germline CDR1 reads SGHDN; CDR2 reads FVKESK.